The next 23 T cell receptor beta chains were all read from a single sample in a study of blood T cell repertoires in COVID-19. The assay was immunoSEQ multiplex PCR, and TCRdb's table has in-frame clones only and misses some. This sample has about 250,000 clones; over 80% occur once, and the top ten carry 27%. Sequences were obtained from peripheral blood. The receptors originated from a man aged 40-50 years with acute or convalescent COVID-19.

This clone was observed at least ten times. The gene calls are TRBV9 and TRBJ1-1; D gene unclear. The germline V gene has CDR1 SGDLS and CDR2 YYNGEE. CDR3 length: 16 residues. The V gene lost 4 bases and the J gene lost 8 bases, with 24 bases spanning the gap. DNA of the CDR3: TGTGCCAGCAGCCGGGGATATGGTGAGGCTGATTTCGAAGCTTTCTTT. Residues: CASSRGYGEADFEAFF.

About this clone: The same CDR3 is also encoded by other DNA sequences in this sample. V is TRBV9 and J is TRBJ2-7; D is ambiguous. The CDR3 has 14 amino acids. V lost 0 bases and J 0 bases, leaving 7 bases between the germline ends. Per germline, CDR1 SGDLS and CDR2 YYNGEE. The CDR3 DNA reads as TGTGCCAGCAGCGTAGTTCCAGACTCCTACGAGCAGTACTTC. This encodes CASSVVPDSYEQYF.

This clone was seen more than once but under ten times. This chain links TRBV4-2 with TRBJ1-1; possibly TRBD1 for D (6 bases). Between the trimmed V and J ends, which lost 4 bases and 3 bases, there was a span of 15 bases. The CDR3 sequence is 15 residues long. Germline CDR1 and CDR2: LGHNA and YNFKEQ. CDR3 sequence: CASSPATGMDTEAFF. DNA of the CDR3: TGTGCCAGCAGCCCTGCTACAGGGATGGACACTGAAGCTTTCTTT.

The rearrangement uses TRBV6-5 and TRBJ1-5, with D unresolved. V lost 1 base and J lost 1, with 8 bases in between. This CDR3 is built from 15 residues. Per germline, CDR1 MNHEY and CDR2 SVGAGI. The CDR3 loop reads CASSYYSGSNQPQHF. CDR3 DNA: TGTGCCAGCAGTTACTACAGTGGGAGCAATCAGCCCCAGCATTTT.

Only one count was recorded for this clone. The rearrangement uses TRBV7-7 and TRBJ2-1; 8 bases map to TRBD2. The CDR3 is 13 residues long. The ends lost 3 bases at V and 7 bases at J; junction bases unmatched: 2. Germline values: CDR1 SSHAT, CDR2 FNYEAQ (reference sequence). CDR3 region: CASSFSGSNEQFF. The CDR3 region has the DNA TGTGCCAGCAGCTTCAGCGGGAGTAATGAGCAGTTCTTC.

This sequence joins TRBV7-9 and TRBJ1-6; D not certain. Germline V gives CDR1 SEHNR, CDR2 FQNEAQ (reference sequence). The CDR3 consists of 13 residues. V lost 2 bases, J lost 9 bases, and 8 bases lay in between. The CDR3 spells CASSLNPFSPLHF. The CDR3 DNA sequence: TGTGCCAGCAGCTTAAATCCCTTTTCACCCCTCCACTTT. The whole variable domain, filled in from reference TRBV7-9 and TRBJ1-6, reads DTGVSQNPRHKITKRGQNVTFRCDPISEHNRLYWYRQTLGQGPEFLTYFQNEAQLEKSRLLSDRFSAERPKGSFSTLEIQRTEQGDSAMYLCASSLNPFSPLHFGNGTRLTVT.

This clone was seen only once. The gene calls are TRBV19 and TRBJ2-1, with D possibly TRBD2 on 6 matching bases. CDR1 is LNHDA and CDR2 is SQIVND in the germline V gene (reference sequence). The CDR3 runs to 16 residues. V dropped 2 bases and J dropped 0 bases, with 11 bases sitting between them. The CDR3 spells CASSIWGDSSYNEQFF. The CDR3 region has the DNA TGTGCCAGTAGTATATGGGGGGATAGCTCCTACAATGAGCAGTTCTTC.

The J gene is TRBJ2-1, the V gene TRBV3-1 (or the pseudogene TRBV3-2), with 7 bases matching TRBD2. The CDR3 loop spans 15 amino acids. CDR1 is LGHDT and CDR2 is YNNKEL in the germline V gene (reference sequence). V dropped 2 bases and J dropped 9; count of bases not matched to a gene: 10. The CDR3 sequence is CASSQIRRGVAEQFF. The CDR3 nucleotides read TGTGCCAGCAGCCAAATACGTCGGGGGGTCGCTGAGCAGTTCTTC.

The rearrangement joins TRBV6-5 to TRBJ2-5; the match to TRBD2 covers 10 bases. V dropped 8 bases and J dropped 9; count of bases not matched to a gene: 9. The CDR3 is made up of 13 amino acids. Germline values: CDR1 MNHEY, CDR2 SVGAGI. In nucleotides, the CDR3 is TGTGCCAGCTGGCTAGCGGGAGTCCCTCCCCAGTACTTC. Its protein is CASWLAGVPPQYF.

The V and J genes are TRBV27 and TRBJ2-1, with 8 bases that match TRBD2. Germline trimming cut 5 bases from V and 4 bases from J; bases unmatched to any gene: 7. The CDR3 is 15 residues long. In germline, CDR1 is MNHEY, CDR2 SMNVEV (reference sequence). The CDR3 reads CASSASGRVYNEQFF. The CDR3 bases are TGTGCCAGCAGTGCGAGCGGGAGAGTGTACAATGAGCAGTTCTTC.

This chain links TRBV11-3 with TRBJ2-5; TRBD1 is a possible D gene (6 bases). Trimming took off 5 bases at V and 1 base at J, with 14 bases between the two ends. CDR1 is SGHNT and CDR2 is YENEEA in the germline V gene. This CDR3 spans 15 amino acids. DNA for the CDR3: TGTGCCAGCAGCCCTGGGCCAGGGGTCCAAGAGACCCAGTACTTC. It encodes CASSPGPGVQETQYF.

The table lists this clone with a count of one. The gene calls are TRBV28 and TRBJ2-7; the D gene is possibly TRBD1 (7 bases). Germline CDR1 MDHEN, CDR2 SYDVKM. The CDR3 runs 14 residues. Here the CDR3 DNA reads TGTGCGATAAAACAGGGGAGTAGCGGCGACGAGCAGTACTTC. Its protein product is CAIKQGSSGDEQYF.

The chain links TRBV5-1 to TRBJ1-5, with D perhaps matching TRBD1 (6 bases). V gave up 4 bases and J gave up 5 bases, with 10 bases separating them. Germline CDR1 SGHRS, CDR2 YFSETQ. This CDR3 has 13 residues. CDR3 DNA: TGCGCCAGCAGCAAGGACAGACATCAGCCCCAGCATTTT. This sequence encodes CASSKDRHQPQHF.

The chain is built from TRBV5-1 and TRBJ1-3; perhaps TRBD1 as D (5 bases). Germline V lookup: CDR1 SGHRS, CDR2 YFSETQ. Trimming stripped 4 bases from V and 4 bases from J, with 15 bases between. The CDR3 is 15 residues long. CDR3 sequence reads: CASSRGRASGNTIYF. In DNA form, the CDR3 reads TGCGCCAGCAGCCGAGGCAGGGCTTCAGGAAACACCATATATTTT.

The chain employs TRBV6-5 and TRBJ1-1, with a tentative D call TRBD1 (5 bases). There are 13 residues in the CDR3. Trimming shortened V by 2 bases and J by 4 bases, and 8 bases separated the two germline ends. Germline assignment: CDR1 MNHEY and CDR2 SVGAGI. CDR3 amino acids: CASSYGASTEAFF. The CDR3 DNA sequence: TGTGCCAGCAGTTACGGGGCAAGCACTGAAGCTTTCTTT.

This chain uses TRBV4-2 with TRBJ2-3, with 11 positions matching TRBD2. Germline values: CDR1 LGHNA, CDR2 YNFKEQ. The trim removed 0 bases at V and 5 bases at J, leaving 4 bases unmatched. CDR3 length: 16 amino acids. For the CDR3, the DNA is TGTGCCAGCAGCCAAGATAGAGGACTAGCGGGAGATACGCAGTATTTT. Translation: CASSQDRGLAGDTQYF.

V is TRBV20-1 and J is TRBJ1-2; the D gene is possibly TRBD1 (6 bases). Germline assignment: CDR1 DFQATT and CDR2 SNEGSKA (reference sequence). With 3 bases removed from V and 6 bases from J, the gap between germline ends came to 17 bases. There are 14 residues in the CDR3. The CDR3: CSASSTGIGNGYTF. DNA for the CDR3: TGCAGTGCTAGTTCCACAGGGATCGGAAATGGCTACACCTTC.

CDR3 sequence (DNA): TGCGCCAGCAGCCCCGGAGGCCAAACGGGGGAGCAGTACTTC. It encodes CASSPGGQTGEQYF. J is TRBJ2-7 and V is TRBV4-1; D possibly corresponds to TRBD2 (5 bases). The CDR3 contains 14 residues. CDR1 is MGHRA and CDR2 is YSYEKL in the germline V gene. The V end lost 4 bases, the J end lost 7 bases, and 17 bases lay between the germline ends.

This sequence joins TRBV6-6 and TRBJ1-1; D might be TRBD1 (5 bases). The V end lost 0 bases, the J end lost 0 bases, and 11 bases lay between the germline ends. Per the germline V gene, CDR1 is MNHNY and CDR2 is SVGAGI (reference sequence). The CDR3 extends over 16 amino acids. The CDR3 DNA sequence: TGTGCCAGCAGTTACTCGACGGGGGAGTTGAACACTGAAGCTTTCTTT. It encodes CASSYSTGELNTEAFF.

The rearrangement links TRBV13 to TRBJ1-1; 9 bases are a match to TRBD1. Looked up from germline, CDR1 is PRHDT and CDR2 is FYEKMQ (reference sequence). After removal of 4 bases from V and 4 bases from J, the junction contained 7 bases not matched to a gene. The length of the CDR3 is 15 residues. The CDR3 is CASSYKQGAGTEAFF. The CDR3 region has the DNA TGTGCCAGCAGCTACAAACAGGGGGCCGGCACTGAAGCTTTCTTT.

The rearrangement uses TRBV27 and TRBJ1-2; possible D gene TRBD1, 5 bases. Trimming removed 7 bases at V and 3 bases at J, with 21 bases between. The length of the CDR3 is 16 residues. The germline gives CDR1 MNHEY, CDR2 SMNVEV (reference sequence). In nucleotides, the CDR3 is TGTGCCAGCACTCTCATCAGGGAAGGATTACACTATGGCTACACCTTC. Translated: CASTLIREGLHYGYTF.

This clone was seen only a few times. This chain connects TRBV6-2 or TRBV6-3 to TRBJ2-5; TRBD1 agrees at 7 bases. The CDR3 length is 14 residues. V was clipped by 4 bases and J by 3 bases; unmatched bases: 5. Germline V gene sequence: CDR1 MNHEY, CDR2 SVGEGT. The CDR3 DNA sequence: TGTGCCAGCAGTTTTACGACAGGGAAAGAGACCCAGTACTTC. Translating gives CASSFTTGKETQYF.

This chain uses TRBV11-2 with TRBJ1-1; D is ambiguous. Germline values: CDR1 SGHAT, CDR2 FQNNGV. V was pared by 3 bases and J by 7 bases, with 6 bases between. The CDR3 covers 11 residues. DNA for the CDR3: TGTGCCAGCAGCTTGAGAGGTGAAGCTTTCTTT. It yields the protein CASSLRGEAFF. Full variable domain (remainder filled in from reference TRBV11-2 and TRBJ1-1): EAGVAQSPRYKIIEKRQSVAFWCNPISGHATLYWYQQILGQGPKLLIQFQNNGVVDDSQLPKDRFSAERLKGVDSTLKIQPAKLEDSAVYLCASSLRGEAFFGQGTRLTVV.